A single sample gave rise to the 19 T cell receptor beta chains below, sequenced in a study of cytomegalovirus exposure and HLA in healthy donors. The PCR employed 60 Vbeta primers together with 13 Jbeta primers. The data were produced by immunoSEQ multiplex PCR, yet TCRdb's version contains in-frame clones alone and is incomplete. The data contain under 200,000 clones, almost 80% of them seen just once; the ten biggest clones take up roughly an eighth. Sequenced material: PBMCs. These receptors originate from a man aged 45-65 years in good health and CMV-seropositive.

This chain uses TRBV2 with TRBJ1-2, with 8 nucleotides matching TRBD1. The CDR3 extends over 12 amino acids. Looked up from germline, CDR1 is SNHLY and CDR2 is FYNNEI. The V segment lost 8 bases and the J segment 4 bases; nucleotides outside the gene matches: 3. In DNA form, the CDR3 reads TGTGCCAGCGATGGACAGGGCTATGGCTACACCTTC. This translates into CASDGQGYGYTF.

The V and J genes are TRBV5-1 and TRBJ1-6; D uncertain. There are 14 residues in the CDR3. The V gene's germline CDR1 is SGHRS and CDR2 YFSETQ. V lost 3 bases and J 9 bases, leaving 13 bases between the germline ends. This chain's CDR3 is CASSWTKPPSPLHF. The CDR3 coding sequence is TGCGCCAGCAGCTGGACTAAACCCCCTTCACCCCTCCACTTT.

The V call is TRBV4-2, the J call TRBJ2-6; D not resolved. V lost 0 bases to trimming and J lost 1 base, with 10 bases between them. Germline V gene data show CDR1 as LGHNA and CDR2 as YNFKEQ. This CDR3 contains 17 residues. The CDR3 DNA sequence: TGTGCCAGCAGCCAAGATATAGGCAGGTCTGGGGCCAACGTCCTGACTTTC. Amino acids: CASSQDIGRSGANVLTF.

This clone was counted between two and nine times. The chain carries TRBV7-2 and TRBJ2-5; 9 bases map to TRBD2. The trim removed 1 base at V and 4 bases at J, leaving 10 bases unmatched. The CDR3 spans 17 residues. Germline values: CDR1 SGHTA, CDR2 FQGNSA. The CDR3 DNA reads as TGTGCCAGCAGCTTAGGAGCCTCGCGGGGGGGCTCAGAGACCCAGTACTTC. It encodes CASSLGASRGGSETQYF.

The chain employs TRBV19 and TRBJ2-5; 7 bases match TRBD2. CDR1 is LNHDA and CDR2 is SQIVND in the germline V gene (reference sequence). The CDR3 contains 13 residues. V shed 9 bases, J shed 5 bases, and the junction held 9 bases outside the gene matches. CDR3 nucleotide sequence: TGTGCCAGCTCCCGGATGGGGGGGGAGACCCAGTACTTC. This codes for CASSRMGGETQYF.

This clone was counted only a few times. V is TRBV27 and J is TRBJ1-2; 8 nucleotides agree with TRBD1. The CDR3 contains 15 residues. Germline V gene sequence: CDR1 MNHEY, CDR2 SMNVEV (reference sequence). Trimming at V came to 4 bases and at J to 4 bases, leaving 8 bases not matched to a gene. The CDR3 bases are TGTGCCAGCAGTTCAGCAGGGGGCCGGGGCTATGGCTACACCTTC. Translated, it gives CASSSAGGRGYGYTF.

This chain connects TRBV7-2 to TRBJ1-1; 7 bases line up with TRBD1. This CDR3 is built from 15 residues. V lost 4 bases, J lost 3 bases, and 8 bases stayed unmatched. Germline CDR1 SGHTA, CDR2 FQGNSA. CDR3 residues: CASSYGTAWDTEAFF. The CDR3 DNA is TGTGCCAGCAGCTACGGGACAGCGTGGGACACTGAAGCTTTCTTT.

This clone occurred a few times. The chain combines TRBV28 with TRBJ1-5; tentatively, D is TRBD1 (6 bases). CDR3 size: 15 residues. CDR1 is MDHEN, CDR2 SYDVKM, per germline. V was clipped by 1 base and J by 4 bases, with 11 bases between them. DNA of the CDR3: TGTGCCAGCAGTTTATATAGACAGGCAAATCAGCCCCAGCATTTT. Protein sequence: CASSLYRQANQPQHF.

This clone was detected only once. The chain employs TRBV6-6 and TRBJ2-7; 7 positions agree with TRBD1. Germline lookup yields CDR1 MNHNY and CDR2 SVGAGI (reference sequence). V lost 2 bases to trimming and J lost 2 bases; unmatched junction nucleotides: 3. This CDR3 comprises 14 residues. CDR3 residues: CASSYSDRAYEQYV. CDR3 in DNA: TGTGCCAGCAGTTACAGTGACAGGGCCTACGAGCAGTACGTC.

This clone was detected only once. This chain connects TRBV13 to TRBJ2-2; tentatively, D is TRBD2 (5 bases). The V gene lost 3 bases and the J gene lost 4 bases, with 12 bases spanning the gap. The CDR3 runs to 15 residues. In germline, CDR1 is PRHDT, CDR2 FYEKMQ (reference sequence). The CDR3 DNA reads as TGTGCCAGCAGCTTTACGGGGATCCGCACCGGGGAGCTGTTTTTT. This encodes CASSFTGIRTGELFF.

This clone was counted between two and nine times. The rearrangement joins TRBV2 to TRBJ1-5, with 8 positions matching TRBD1. This CDR3 comprises 16 residues. The germline V gene encodes CDR1 SNHLY and CDR2 FYNNEI. V lost 7 bases, J lost 4 bases, and 12 bases stayed unmatched. CDR3 bases: TGTGCCAGCAAGGAACAGGGGGGGGGTCATAATCAGCCCCAGCATTTT. It is translated as CASKEQGGGHNQPQHF.

V usage is TRBV11-2 and J usage is TRBJ1-2, with unresolved D. The germline gives CDR1 SGHAT, CDR2 FQNNGV. CDR3 length: 13 residues. The germline V and J ends were trimmed by 5 bases and 3 bases, with 10 bases remaining between them. CDR3 DNA: TGTGCCAGCAGCAAACAGAACTACTATGGCTACACCTTC. Amino acids: CASSKQNYYGYTF.

This clone was detected only once. The chain is built from TRBV7-6 and TRBJ2-1; TRBD1 might be the D (6 bases). Trimming left V 5 bases short and J 8 bases short, with 19 bases between. The CDR3 is 15 amino acids. Germline V gene data show CDR1 as SGHVS and CDR2 as FNYEAQ. CDR3 DNA sequence: TGTGCCAGCAGCCCGACAGGAGTCCATAATGATGAGCAGTTCTTC. Translating gives CASSPTGVHNDEQFF.

The V call is TRBV5-1, the J call TRBJ2-1, with 8 bases identical to TRBD2. Germline V CDR1 and CDR2: SGHRS, YFSETQ. V lost 0 bases and J lost 7; bases outside the gene matches: 12. The CDR3 spans 17 residues. CDR3 bases: TGCGCCAGCAGCTTGGCCACGGGCGGGGGGTTAGTTAATGAGCAGTTCTTC. Encoded protein: CASSLATGGGLVNEQFF.

This clone was observed a single time. CDR3 protein: CATHAGATDTQYF. The CDR3 DNA follows: TGTGCCACCCATGCTGGGGCTACAGATACGCAGTATTTT. This rearrangement joins TRBV27 to TRBJ2-3; D might be TRBD1 (5 bases). Trimming shortened V by 10 bases and J by 3 bases, and 14 bases separated the two germline ends. The CDR3 contains 13 residues. Germline V gene lookup returns CDR1 MNHEY and CDR2 SMNVEV (reference sequence).

This chain links TRBV15 with TRBJ2-5, with unresolved D. The CDR3 runs 14 residues. The V gene's germline CDR1 is LNHNV and CDR2 YYDKDF (reference sequence). Trimming took off 6 bases at V and 2 bases at J, with 13 bases between the two ends. As DNA, the CDR3 is TGTGCCACCAGTGCGAGCCTTCTACAAGAGACCCAGTACTTC. Translation: CATSASLLQETQYF.

This chain uses TRBV11-2 with TRBJ2-6; TRBD1 agrees at 8 bases. Trimming cost V 2 bases and J 1 base; bases outside gene matches: 7. This CDR3 has 18 residues. Germline-derived CDR1 and CDR2 are SGHAT and FQNNGV. The CDR3 reads CASSLRTGKASGANVLTF. In DNA form, the CDR3 reads TGTGCCAGCAGCTTACGGACAGGGAAAGCATCTGGGGCCAACGTCCTGACTTTC.

This chain connects TRBV28 to TRBJ1-3; 7 nucleotides align to TRBD1. The CDR3 is made up of 15 amino acids. V trimming: 5 bases; J trimming: 7 bases; junction bases outside the gene matches: 11. Germline V CDR1 and CDR2: MDHEN, SYDVKM. CDR3 nucleotides: TGTGCCAGCAGTCCGCCGACAGGGCGGAGGAACACCATATATTTT. As protein: CASSPPTGRRNTIYF.

The V and J genes are TRBV27 and TRBJ1-2; TRBD1 matches 9 bases. This CDR3 is 18 amino acids long. Germline V CDR1 and CDR2: MNHEY, SMNVEV (reference sequence). J was trimmed by 4 bases and V by 5 bases; bases with no gene match: 17. CDR3 protein: CASSLRFSDRGRIYGYTF. CDR3 nucleotide sequence: TGTGCCAGCAGTCTCCGATTCTCGGACAGGGGTCGTATCTATGGCTACACCTTC.